This T cell receptor (beta chain) comes out of a study of technical replicates of blood from several donors. The germline gives CDR1 SGDLS, CDR2 YYNGEE. V dropped 0 bases and J dropped 5 bases, with 20 bases sitting between them. The CDR3 runs to 17 residues. The method was immunoSEQ multiplex PCR; TCRdb's version includes in-frame clones alone and lacks a portion of them. This sample has around 68,000 clones, with 91% found just once. The sample taken for sequencing was T cells isolated from PBMCs. The source of this sequence is a human donor in good health. Some clones in this sample may be carry-over from other donors' samples. The J gene is TRBJ1-1, the V gene TRBV9, with unresolved D. CDR3: CASSVGLKGPGGTEAFF. Here the CDR3 DNA reads TGTGCCAGCAGCGTAGGGCTAAAAGGACCGGGAGGTACTGAAGCTTTCTTT.